Included here is one TCR beta chain sequence, with context. The antigen is not known. This entry comes from a study of cytomegalovirus exposure and HLA in healthy donors. Amplification used 60 Vbeta primers and 13 Jbeta primers. TCRdb's copy holds only in-frame clones and misses some; the assay was immunoSEQ multiplex PCR. Of over 100,000 clones detected, about 70% appear once; the ten largest clones hold just over 2%. With 6 bases clipped from V and 7 bases from J, the junction kept 11 bases outside the gene matches. The CDR3 is 15 amino acids. Germline CDR1 reads SGHNT; CDR2 reads YYREEE (reference sequence). Study conclusions and caveats: As a later analysis showed, a missense DCLRE1C variant was linked to trimming of TCR beta V- and J-genes.

The receptor was isolated from a human donor in good health. Material: PBMCs. This chain connects TRBV5-4 to TRBJ2-1; TRBD2 agrees at 9 bases. As DNA, the CDR3 is TGTGCCAGCACCACACCTGGCGGGAGGGGGAATGAGCAGTTCTTC. Protein sequence: CASTTPGGRGNEQFF.